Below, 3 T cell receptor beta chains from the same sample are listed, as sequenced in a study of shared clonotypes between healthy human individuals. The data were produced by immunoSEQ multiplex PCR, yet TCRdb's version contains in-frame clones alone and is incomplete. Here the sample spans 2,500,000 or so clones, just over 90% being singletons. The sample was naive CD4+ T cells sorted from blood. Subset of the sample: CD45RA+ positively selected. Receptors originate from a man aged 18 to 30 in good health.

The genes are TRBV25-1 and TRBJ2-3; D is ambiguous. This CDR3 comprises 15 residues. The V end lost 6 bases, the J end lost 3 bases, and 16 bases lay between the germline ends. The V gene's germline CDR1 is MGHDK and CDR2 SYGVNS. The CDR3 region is CASRARGRSTDTQYF. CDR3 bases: TGTGCCAGCAGGGCCCGCGGACGGAGTACAGATACGCAGTATTTT.

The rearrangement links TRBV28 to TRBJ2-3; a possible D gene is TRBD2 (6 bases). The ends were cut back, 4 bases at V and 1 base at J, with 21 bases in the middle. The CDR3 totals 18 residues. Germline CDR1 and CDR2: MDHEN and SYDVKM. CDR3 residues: CASSSAGLALLRTDTQYF. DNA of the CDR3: TGTGCCAGCAGTTCCGCGGGGCTAGCCTTATTACGCACAGATACGCAGTATTTT.

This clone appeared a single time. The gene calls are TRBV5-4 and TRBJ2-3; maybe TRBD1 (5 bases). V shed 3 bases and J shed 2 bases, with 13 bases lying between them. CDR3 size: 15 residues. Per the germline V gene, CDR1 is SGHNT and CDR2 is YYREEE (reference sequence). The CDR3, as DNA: TGTGCCAGCAGCTACCGACAGCTAGACACAGATACGCAGTATTTT. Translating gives CASSYRQLDTDTQYF. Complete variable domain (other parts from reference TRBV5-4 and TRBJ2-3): ETGVTQSPTHLIKTRGQQVTLRCSSQSGHNTVSWYQQALGQGPQFIFQYYREEENGRGNFPPRFSGLQFPNYSSELNVNALELDDSALYLCASSYRQLDTDTQYFGPGTRLTVL.